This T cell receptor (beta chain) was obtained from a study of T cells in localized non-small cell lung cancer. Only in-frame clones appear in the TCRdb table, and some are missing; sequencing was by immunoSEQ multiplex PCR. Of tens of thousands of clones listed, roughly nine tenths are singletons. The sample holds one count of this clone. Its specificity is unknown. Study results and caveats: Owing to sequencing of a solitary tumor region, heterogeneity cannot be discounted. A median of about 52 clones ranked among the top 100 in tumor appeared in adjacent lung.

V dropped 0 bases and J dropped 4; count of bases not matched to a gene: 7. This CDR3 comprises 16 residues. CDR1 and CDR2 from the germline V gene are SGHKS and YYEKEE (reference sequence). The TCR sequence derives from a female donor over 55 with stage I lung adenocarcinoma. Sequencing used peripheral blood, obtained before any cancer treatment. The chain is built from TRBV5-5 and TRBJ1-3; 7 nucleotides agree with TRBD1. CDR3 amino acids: CASSLGTTGSGNTIYF. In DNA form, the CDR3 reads TGTGCCAGCAGCTTGGGGACGACAGGGAGCGGAAACACCATATATTTT.